This T cell receptor (beta chain) is from a study of CD8+CD57+ T cells in acquired aplastic anemia. Both TCR beta VDJ combination and CDR3 sequence profiling were carried out. Genomic DNA was the template for this profiling. One entry per CDR3 protein results from TCRdb running MiXCR on the reads. Here the sample spans 150,000 to 200,000 distinct CDR3 sequences, about 50% being singletons. To note about this clonotype: A much larger clone lies a single base off, so this may be a read error. Lacking the conserved final phenylalanine or tryptophan, this CDR3 likely reflects a read error.

In patients chosen for sequencing, flow cytometry had shown CD8+CD57+ cell expansion. This TCR was recovered from a human donor with aplastic anemia. The sequenced material came from sorted CD4+, CD8+, or CD8+CD57+ T cells (not recorded which) from PBMCs.

As DNA, the CDR3 is TGTGCCAGCAGTTACATGGGGGCCACCCAGTACCTC. Its protein is CASSYMGATQYL. The genes are TRBV6-5 and TRBJ2-5, with TRBD1 as a possible D gene (6 bases). V was pared by 2 bases and J by 8 bases, with 9 bases between. The length of the CDR3 is 12 residues. Germline CDR1 and CDR2: MNHEY and SVGAGI.